This section outlines one T cell receptor (beta chain) sequence together with its context. Its cognate antigen has yet to be identified. One base away there is no much larger clone; base qualities are not given. The data derive from a study of T cell responses to AZD1222 COVID-19 vaccine (dated by TCRdb to the early 2020s). With regard to the full study: AZD1222 recipients whose second dose came at about 4 weeks and those whose second dose came at about 12 weeks were combined into one group, since spike-specific TCR depth and breadth did not differ between the two schedules. TCR sequencing was performed for roughly 250 trial participants, of whom around 200 were given two doses of AZD1222 and around 25 were given two doses of MenACWY control vaccine. Enrollment into the trials was organized by age into subgroups of 18-55, 56-69 and 70-plus years, and those subgroups contained roughly 140, 27 and 60 TCR-sequenced participants, respectively. The paper as a whole reports these results and caveats: Participants were mostly white British, with more females than males. The authors suggested clonal diversity may have been underestimated. Conclusions about previously exposed vaccinees are limited because only six or seven AZD1222 recipients were SARS-CoV-2 seropositive at baseline. No day 14 peak-response samples were available, so repertoires were characterized only after the peak T cell response. After two AZD1222 doses, both the breadth and the depth of spike-specific TCRs were significantly higher than at day 0 and than in MenACWY recipients. The vaccine-associated CD4 TCRs covered the entire spike protein, and the dominant responses fell in regions 160-218 and 743-854. The 56-69-year group was small, and its depth increase did not reach significance, likely because of low power. Reportedly, close to half of the unique spike-specific TCRs recognized epitopes lying outside the regions that are mutated in the B.1.351 and B.1.1.7 variants.

The CDR3 regions of human TCRbeta chains were analyzed by immunosequencing. The paper's processing steps were these. TCRs in the repertoires were compared against a reference library of SARS-CoV-2-specific TCRs that had been generated with the MIRA antigen-specificity platform. Breadth meant the fraction of unique TCRs that were SARS-CoV-2-associated, whereas depth meant the fraction of total T cells that were SARS-CoV-2-associated. Using the MIRA data, every spike-specific TCR was mapped to the spike region that the TCR reacted to and assigned to either a CD4 or a CD8 class. Log10-transformed breadth and depth values were compared by one-way ANOVA with Sidak's multiple comparisons tests. TCRdb retrieved this table from immuneACCESS and kept in-frame rearrangements only. Not all clones are present; in checked studies, unresolved V genes account for under half, and no reason is known for the remainder. The V and J calls and clone size are taken from that table; D and trimming were inferred from the DNA. The sample table lists 130,000 or so clones, approximately 92% of them with a count of one. 2.5% to 4% of the sample comes from the top ten.

Based on the germline V gene, the CDR1 and CDR2 sequences are KGHDR and SFDVKD. The CDR3 holds 11 amino acids from the cysteine to the phenylalanine. Here the CDR3 DNA is all that survives: 33 bases in frame from base 1. At the junction V is shortened by 11 bases and J by 8 bases, with 14 bases in between. What the time point label conveys for this sample: baseline before first vaccination. Vaccinee samples came from UK trials COV001 and COV002, including a single-blind randomized controlled phase 2/3 trial of AZD1222 (ChAdOx1 nCoV-19) in healthy adults. For TCRbeta chain sequencing, PBMC samples from trial participants were taken at day 0 and at day 28 after the second dose.

The sample in question was peripheral blood, obtained on day 0 of AZD1222 vaccination. The receptor's source is an adult in good health. Rearrangement joined TRBV24-1 to TRBJ1-2, with a tentative D gene TRBD1 over 6 matching bases. The DNA sequence reads TGTGCCAGAGGGGGGAATTCGGGCTACACCTTC. The resulting protein is CARGGNSGYTF.